One sample yielded the 27 T cell receptor beta chains listed below, sequenced in a study of T and B cells in COVID-19 patients. TRB was amplified from about 260-540 ng of blood genomic DNA. Multiplex PCR with BIOMED2 TRB-A/B primer pools amplified TRB rearrangements. TCRdb ran MiXCR on the multiplex PCR reads and lists one entry per CDR3 protein. The table includes about 4,100 distinct CDR3 sequences, about 27% detected once. Sequencing input: blood. The receptors were sampled from a human donor with active COVID-19. The donor label of this sample is uncertain.

This clonotype is deemed medium-sized. The V and J genes are TRBV5-5 and TRBJ2-1; a weak D match, TRBD1 (5 bases). The V end lost 0 bases, the J end lost 2 bases, and 6 bases lay between the germline ends. The CDR3 loop spans 14 amino acids. Germline CDR1 reads SGHKS; CDR2 reads YYEKEE (reference sequence). The CDR3, as DNA: TGTGCCAGCAGCTTGGAGGACACCTACAATGAGCAGTTCTTC. Protein sequence: CASSLEDTYNEQFF.

The rearrangement uses TRBV6-1 and TRBJ2-3; the D is unclear. V was trimmed by 2 bases and J by 0 bases, leaving 9 bases between them. This CDR3 is built from 15 residues. Germline lookup yields CDR1 MNHNS and CDR2 SASEGT. CDR3 region: CASSELKGSTDTQYF. The CDR3 DNA is TGTGCCAGCAGTGAACTAAAAGGGAGCACAGATACGCAGTATTTT.

In this sample, this clonotype is medium-sized (0.01 to 0.1%). The J gene is TRBJ1-2, the V gene TRBV19; 10 bases line up with TRBD1. The CDR3 runs to 17 residues. The V gene end was trimmed by 3 bases and the J gene end by 7 bases; junction bases not matched to a gene: 14. CDR1 and CDR2 from the germline V gene are LNHDA and SQIVND (reference sequence). The CDR3 bases are TGTGCCAGTAGTATCCAGACAGGGGGCGCGAATTCTCTTGGCTACACCTTC. Translation: CASSIQTGGANSLGYTF.

V is TRBV12-3 or TRBV12-4 and J is TRBJ2-2; D might be TRBD1 or TRBD2, each matching 5 bases. The CDR3 runs 18 residues. V lost 0 bases to trimming and J lost 0 bases, with 14 bases between them. The chain's CDR3 is CASSLAPEGTANTGELFF. CDR3 in DNA: TGTGCCAGCAGTTTAGCTCCTGAGGGGACGGCGAACACCGGGGAGCTGTTTTTT.

This clonotype is labeled as medium-sized. The rearrangement joins TRBV6-2 or TRBV6-3 to TRBJ2-2, with D tentatively TRBD1 or TRBD2 (5 bases each). V was shortened by 7 bases and J by 2 bases, with 11 bases between the two germline ends. The CDR3 length is 14 residues. Germline V CDR1 and CDR2: MNHEY, SVGEGT. This CDR3 is CASTGTYNTGELFF. In DNA form, the CDR3 reads TGTGCCAGCACTGGGACGTACAACACCGGGGAGCTGTTTTTT.

This clonotype was picked up a small number of times. The chain couples TRBV5-6 to TRBJ1-1; no firm D call. The CDR3 extends over 13 amino acids. Trimming pared 2 bases from V and 8 bases from J, leaving 13 bases between. CDR1 is SGHDT and CDR2 is YYEEEE in the germline V gene. CDR3 nucleotide sequence: TGTGCCAGCAGCTTCAAAACCTCAGCGGAAGCTTTCTTT. Its translation is CASSFKTSAEAFF.

Remarks on this clonotype: At one boundary the junction diverges from the germline segment, which might be a read error. This chain uses TRBV5-5 with TRBJ1-2; weak D call: TRBD1 (6 bases). CDR1 is SGHKS, CDR2 YYEKEE, per germline (reference sequence). This CDR3 spans 15 amino acids. CDR3 sequence reads: CASSPGGTTNYGYTF. In DNA, the CDR3 is TGCGCCAGCAGCCCAGGCGGGACAACTAACTATGGCTACACCTTC.

This rearrangement joins TRBV6-1 to TRBJ2-7; D is ambiguous. The CDR3 has 13 amino acids. Deletions cut 0 bases from V and 5 bases from J, with 8 bases between. CDR1 and CDR2 (germline): MNHNS, SASEGT. The CDR3 nucleotides are TGTGCCAGCAGTGAAGCGCTGGGTCACGAGCAGTACTTC. Amino acid sequence: CASSEALGHEQYF.

Remarks on this clonotype: It may be a read error: a sequence one base away is much more abundant. The chain combines TRBV29-1 with TRBJ2-4, with no clear D. The last part of the DNA fits TRBJ2-1 better; the J call may be wrong. The CDR3 is made up of 15 amino acids. Germline values: CDR1 SQVTM, CDR2 ANQGSEA. The CDR3 loop is CSVLDTLIAKNIQFF. The CDR3 nucleotides are TGCAGCGTTTTGGATACCCTTATAGCCAAAAACATTCAGTTCTTC.

This clonotype was observed at least ten times. J is TRBJ1-4 and V is TRBV6-1, with TRBD1 identical over 9 bases. Germline V gives CDR1 MNHNS, CDR2 SASEGT. CDR3 size: 15 residues. Trimming took 6 bases from V and 3 from J; bases not matched to a gene: 5. CDR3 coding DNA: TGTGCCAGCAGCGGGACAGGGAAAGCTAATGAAAAACTGTTTTTT. Translating it yields CASSGTGKANEKLFF.

The CDR3 region has the DNA TGTGCCATCAGTGGAGGGCGGGGACAGGGAGGGATTGAGCAGTTCTTC. Encoded protein: CAISGGRGQGGIEQFF. The rearrangement joins TRBV10-3 to TRBJ2-1; 9 bases fit TRBD1. In germline, CDR1 is ENHRY, CDR2 SYGVKD. The CDR3 consists of 16 residues. The V and J ends lost 4 bases and 9 bases, in that order; junction bases with no gene match: 13.

This clonotype ranks as medium-sized (0.01 to 0.1%). The genes are TRBV19 and TRBJ1-1; D uncertain. CDR3 length: 13 residues. CDR1 is LNHDA and CDR2 is SQIVND in the germline V gene (reference sequence). The V end lost 6 bases, the J end lost 0 bases, and 8 bases lay between the germline ends. The CDR3 loop is CASRYQVNTEAFF. The CDR3 nucleotides read TGTGCCAGTAGGTACCAGGTGAACACTGAAGCTTTCTTT.

The rearrangement joins TRBV6-5 to TRBJ1-1; 10 positions agree with TRBD1. V trimming: 8 bases; J trimming: 0 bases; junction bases outside the gene matches: 12. The CDR3 runs 17 residues. Germline V gives CDR1 MNHEY, CDR2 SVGAGI. As DNA, the CDR3 is TGTGCCAGCGGAGAGGGACAGGGGACCTTCATGAACACTGAAGCTTTCTTT. Encoded protein: CASGEGQGTFMNTEAFF.

The chain carries TRBV5-1 and TRBJ1-2; weak D call: TRBD1 (5 bases). The germline gives CDR1 SGHRS, CDR2 YFSETQ. V was shortened by 0 bases and J by 2 bases, with 14 bases between the two germline ends. The CDR3 is made up of 16 amino acids. The CDR3 DNA reads TGCGCCAGCAGCTTGGGAGGTTTTCGGGGGAACTATGGCTACACCTTC. Amino acid sequence: CASSLGGFRGNYGYTF.

This clonotype qualifies as medium-sized. The chain joins TRBV13 to TRBJ1-1; 8 bases are a match to TRBD1. Germline loops: CDR1 PRHDT, CDR2 FYEKMQ (reference sequence). V was clipped by 7 bases and J by 6 bases; unmatched bases: 7. The CDR3 length is 13 residues. Here the CDR3 DNA reads TGTGCCAGCACCCGGACAGGGAAGGCTGAAGCTTTCTTT. This codes for CASTRTGKAEAFF.

Judged by abundance, this clonotype is medium-sized (0.01 to 0.1%). This chain uses TRBV19 with TRBJ1-1; possible D gene TRBD1, 6 bases. Germline V gene data show CDR1 as LNHDA and CDR2 as SQIVND (reference sequence). This CDR3 has 15 amino acids. Between the trimmed V and J ends, which lost 5 bases and 4 bases, there was a span of 17 bases. The CDR3 region has the DNA TGTGCCAGTAGTTCCCCAGGGGTCCATAGCACTGAAGCTTTCTTT. Translation gives CASSSPGVHSTEAFF.

There are a few counts of this clonotype. The chain recombines TRBV6-4 with TRBJ1-5; the D is unclear. Between the trimmed V and J ends, which lost 2 bases and 4 bases, there was a span of 9 bases. There are 14 residues in the CDR3. Germline V gene data show CDR1 as MRHNA and CDR2 as SNTAGT. As DNA, the CDR3 is TGTGCCAGCAGTGACAAGCCGGAGAATCAGCCCCAGCATTTT. It codes for CASSDKPENQPQHF.

The V and J genes are TRBV25-1 and TRBJ2-3; either TRBD1 or TRBD2 may fit D (6 bases each). This CDR3 is built from 17 residues. From germline, CDR1 is MGHDK and CDR2 SYGVNS. V was cut by 3 bases and J by 4 bases, with 20 bases left in between. As DNA, the CDR3 is TGTGCCAGCAGTGAGGCGGCCCCCGGGGGCGGGGCAGATACGCAGTATTTT. Its protein product is CASSEAAPGGGADTQYF.

Here the CDR3 reads CASSLTGELFF. The DNA for the CDR3 is TGTGCCAGCAGCCTCACCGGGGAGCTGTTTTTT. V and J are TRBV2 and TRBJ2-2; D not resolved. Germline V gene sequence: CDR1 SNHLY, CDR2 FYNNEI. The CDR3 is 11 residues long. V was clipped by 6 bases and J by 4 bases, with 3 bases between them.

The chain combines TRBV12-3 or TRBV12-4 with TRBJ1-2; 9 bases fit TRBD1. Trimming took 3 bases from V and 4 from J; bases not matched to a gene: 9. This CDR3 comprises 16 residues. CDR3 coding DNA: TGTGCCAGCAGTTTCAGTGGGGGACAGGGCGCCTATGGCTACACCTTC. Residues: CASSFSGGQGAYGYTF.

In its sample, this clonotype ranks as medium-sized. V gene TRBV6-2 or TRBV6-3 combines with J gene TRBJ1-2, with D possibly being TRBD1 (5 bases). CDR1 is MNHEY, CDR2 SVGEGT, per germline. Between the trimmed V and J ends, which lost 5 bases and 8 bases, there was a span of 18 bases. This CDR3 is 14 amino acids long. The CDR3 bases are TGTGCCAGCAGTCCTCGGTGGCAGGGAGGCGGCTACACCTTC. Translated, it gives CASSPRWQGGGYTF.

This clonotype is judged hyperexpanded. This sequence joins TRBV29-1 and TRBJ2-7; D is ambiguous. CDR1 and CDR2 (germline): SQVTM, ANQGSEA. This CDR3 region has 10 residues. V was pared by 6 bases and J by 0 bases, with 3 bases between. The CDR3 DNA is TGCAGCGTCCTCTCCTACGAGCAGTACTTC. Protein: CSVLSYEQYF.

This clonotype ranks as medium-sized. The chain recombines TRBV18 with TRBJ1-5; 7 bases agree with TRBD1. This CDR3 region has 16 residues. CDR1 and CDR2 (germline): KGHSH, LQKENI. V shed 4 bases and J 4 bases; nucleotides not matched to a gene: 10. The CDR3 loop is CASSRNRGEGNQPQHF. The DNA of the CDR3 is TGTGCCAGCTCACGAAACAGGGGAGAGGGGAATCAGCCCCAGCATTTT.

This clonotype is classed as medium-sized (0.01 to 0.1%). V and J are TRBV18 and TRBJ2-7; either TRBD1 or TRBD2 may supply D (5 bases each). CDR3 size: 14 residues. Germline CDR1 reads KGHSH; CDR2 reads LQKENI. V was shortened by 2 bases and J by 4 bases, with 12 bases between the two germline ends. The CDR3 reads CASSPGGSSYEQYF. For the CDR3, the DNA is TGTGCCAGCTCACCAGGGGGAAGCTCTTACGAGCAGTACTTC.

In this sample, this clonotype is medium-sized (0.01 to 0.1%). The chain employs TRBV27 and TRBJ2-2, with TRBD1 matching 7 bases. From germline, CDR1 is MNHEY and CDR2 SMNVEV (reference sequence). V gave up 7 bases and J gave up 5 bases; unmatched junction bases: 16. The CDR3 has 17 amino acids. The CDR3 DNA reads TGTGCCAGCACCCCACAACCAGGGGGTTCCGGAACCGGGGAGCTGTTTTTT. Protein product: CASTPQPGGSGTGELFF.

This clonotype is medium-sized by share. The V call is TRBV12-3 or TRBV12-4, the J call TRBJ1-4, with D unclear. The CDR3 covers 13 residues. V was cut by 7 bases and J by 1 base, with 7 bases left in between. CDR3 amino acids: CASKAGTNEKLFF. CDR3 sequence (DNA): TGTGCCAGCAAGGCGGGAACTAATGAAAAACTGTTTTTT.

This clonotype was picked up a small number of times. The gene calls are TRBV18 and TRBJ2-5; D perhaps matches TRBD2 (6 bases). V was trimmed by 8 bases and J by 5 bases, leaving 15 bases between them. The CDR3 has 13 residues. Germline CDR1 KGHSH, CDR2 LQKENI. The CDR3 spells CASSVGGMETQYF. The DNA for the CDR3 is TGTGCCAGCAGCGTCGGGGGAATGGAGACCCAGTACTTC.